This T cell receptor (beta chain) was recovered during a study of metastatic and nonmetastatic thyroid tumors (dated by TCRdb to 2020 to 2022). A note on the overall study: Repertoires were compared across peripheral blood and tumor or nodule tissue samples from malignant and benign thyroid patients.

Receptor libraries were prepared by PCR. The data were produced on an Illumina HiSeq 4000. High-throughput sequencing was used to profile the CDR3 region of the TCR beta-chain in every patient. Per the source publication's procedure: The researchers built a classifier to tell apart papillary thyroid cancer patients with distant metastasis, based on CDR3 differences among clinicopathological groups. The Shannon index was used to measure repertoire diversity, and the Morisita-Horn index was used to measure how similar tumor and blood repertoires were. TCRdb itself trimmed the public reads at Q25 with fastp, ran MiXCR and retained productive beta chains. The V and J calls were not made by the authors but by TCRdb's processing. This sample holds about 64,000 clones; roughly 4% were observed only once. In total, the top ten clones hold 20% to 25% of the sample. This clone was seen many times. No antigen is known for it. The sample holds no much larger clone one base away, and base qualities are not on file.

The germline V gene specifies LGHNA as CDR1 and YNFKEQ as CDR2. From the cysteine up to the phenylalanine, the CDR3 has a length of 17 residues. CDR3 DNA is the only sequence kept; it has 51 bases, read in frame from the first base. Relative to germline, V is 1 base shorter and J is 4 bases shorter, with 17 bases between their ends. No patient had received any treatment before thyroid surgery. Patient clinical samples collected from about 2011 to 2019 were retrospectively analysed using T-cell receptor beta sequencing. Study-wide conclusions, independent of this receptor: In both blood and tumor samples, malignant tumors were reported to have significantly higher TCR beta diversity than benign nodules.

The sequence was obtained from a female donor with papillary thyroid cancer or a benign thyroid nodule (not recorded which). Some clones in this sample may be carry-over from other donors' samples. The rearrangement joined TRBV4-2 to TRBJ2-1; the D gene assignment is perhaps TRBD1 or TRBD2, with each matching 7 bases. The sequenced material came from blood. The sequenced DNA is TGTGCCAGCAGCCAAGTGGGGAGGGCAGGGGGGTACAATGAGCAGTTCTTC. Its protein reads: CASSQVGRAGGYNEQFF.